Here is one TCR beta chain with its context. Profiling relied on immunoSEQ multiplex PCR, and the TCRdb table lists in-frame clones only, not all of them. The sample lists 85,000 to 130,000 clones, approximately 80% occurring once. This sample is drawn from a study of blood T cell repertoires in COVID-19. About the research overall: Both acute and convalescent COVID-19 samples were obtained from the United States, Italy and Spain. Sources were T cells, B-cell-depleted T cells, or PBMCs; the material itself was cDNA or gDNA.

The germline V gene encodes CDR1 DFQATT and CDR2 SNEGSKA (reference sequence). This CDR3 comprises 14 residues. J was trimmed by 10 bases and V by 3 bases; bases with no gene match: 9. The chain couples TRBV20-1 to TRBJ2-1; 10 positions agree with TRBD2. The sample consisted of peripheral blood. The receptor comes from a woman aged 55-69 years with acute or convalescent COVID-19. CDR3 sequence: CSASKSSGSSEQFF. The CDR3, as DNA: TGCAGTGCTAGTAAGTCTAGCGGGAGCTCGGAGCAGTTCTTC.